A selection of T cell receptor beta chains follows, all from one sample in a study of T cells in Graves' hyperthyroidism and ophthalmopathy. TCRdb reprocessed the multiplex PCR reads via MiXCR and lists one record per CDR3 protein. Found here are more than 650,000 distinct CDR3 sequences, 11% to 15% of them singletons; the top ten hold roughly a tenth. The specimen was blood. The receptors were gathered from a woman between 18 and 30 years old with Graves' hyperthyroidism. CDR3s include the opening cysteine and the closing phenylalanine or tryptophan. Each record gives: clone size, CDR3 length, D gene, V gene, J gene, CDR3 DNA, CDR3 protein. The D gene is left open where the match is weak. Not all rows give a size; the values are once, few, many and, for expanded clones, a class.

NA	12	NA	TRBV20-1	TRBJ1-1	TGCAGTGCTAGGTGGAGAAAGTCTGAAGCTTTCTTT	CSARWRKSEAFF
few	15	NA	TRBV28	TRBJ1-5	TGTGCCAGCAGTTTACAGGCAGTAAACAATCAGCCCCAGCATTTT	CASSLQAVNNQPQHF
many	15	TRBD2	TRBV28	TRBJ2-7	TGTGCCAGCAGTTCGAGCGGGAGAAGTTCCTACGAGCAGTACTTC	CASSSSGRSSYEQYF
few	15	NA	TRBV10-3	TRBJ2-2	TGTGCCATCGGCTCCGTGACAGGGAACACCGGGGAGCTGTTTTTT	CAIGSVTGNTGELFF
few	15	NA	TRBV18	TRBJ1-1	TGTGCCAGCTCACCCTTAGACAGCGACTATGTGGAAGCTTTCTTT	CASSPLDSDYVEAFF
NA	17	NA	TRBV6-1	TRBJ2-3	TGTGCCAGCAGGGGCTACGGGGGACGGACTAGCACAGATACGCAGTATTTT	CASRGYGGRTSTDTQYF
many	14	NA	TRBV30	TRBJ2-7	TGTGCCTGCCTATCTAGCGCTCTCTCCTACGAGCAGTACTTC	CACLSSALSYEQYF
many	12	NA	TRBV9	TRBJ2-1	TGTGCCAGCAGCGTAGGGGCTAAGGAGCAGTTCTTC	CASSVGAKEQFF
few	12	NA	TRBV6-1	TRBJ1-2	TGTGCCAGCAGTGAAGGTGGGGGTAGCTACACCTTC	CASSEGGGSYTF
NA	15	NA	TRBV4-1	TRBJ1-5	TGCGCCAGCAGCCAAGAAGGAAGAGGCAATCAGCCCCAGCATTTT	CASSQEGRGNQPQHF
many	16	TRBD1	TRBV4-3	TRBJ2-7	TGCGCCAGCAGCCAAGAGGGGGACAGGGGTATCTACGAGCAGTACTTC	CASSQEGDRGIYEQYF
NA	14	TRBD2	TRBV3-1	TRBJ2-7	TGTGCCAGCAGCCAAGGGTCGATAGCGGGAGGCCTTAACTTC	CASSQGSIAGGLNF
many	16	TRBD1	TRBV10-3	TRBJ2-7	TGTGCCATCAGTGGTTCCGGGACAGGGAGCTCCTACGAGCAGTACTTC	CAISGSGTGSSYEQYF
NA	13	TRBD1	TRBV4-3	TRBJ2-7	TGCGCCAGCAGCCACGGACAGGGAAACGAGCAGTACTTC	CASSHGQGNEQYF
NA	16	NA	TRBV4-1	TRBJ1-5	TGCGCCAGCAGCCCTTCTCTTTGGGGTGTAGATCAGCCCCAGCATTTT	CASSPSLWGVDQPQHF
few	16	TRBD2	TRBV15	TRBJ2-3	TGTGCCACCAGCAGAGAAAGTAGCGGGAGACCAGATACGCAGTATTTT	CATSRESSGRPDTQYF
many	14	TRBD2	TRBV18	TRBJ2-7	TGTGCCAGCTCAAGGACTAGCGGGAACAACGAGCAGTACTTC	CASSRTSGNNEQYF
many	16	TRBD1	TRBV7-2	TRBJ2-1	TGTGCCAGCAGCTTGGATCGGTACAGGGGGTTTCGCGAGCAGTTCTTC	CASSLDRYRGFREQFF
many	16	TRBD2	TRBV3-1	TRBJ2-7	TGTGCCAGCAGTCCCACTAGCGGGAGAGGACCCTACGAGCAGTACTTC	CASSPTSGRGPYEQYF
NA	13	TRBD2	TRBV15	TRBJ2-1	TGTGCCGTTCCCAGCGGGAGCTACAATGAGCAGTTCTTC	CAVPSGSYNEQFF
NA	15	TRBD1	TRBV19	TRBJ1-5	TGTGCCAGTACCCTCCTGGGGACAGGGAGTCAGCCCCAGCATTTT	CASTLLGTGSQPQHF
many	14	NA	TRBV12-3/TRBV12-4	TRBJ1-4	TGTGCCAGCAGCCCCGGGGTGGGATGGGAAAAACTGTTTTTT	CASSPGVGWEKLFF
NA	17	TRBD2	TRBV5-1	TRBJ2-3	TGCGCCAGCAGCCCCTGGACTAGCGGGACGCCCACAGATACGCAGTATTTT	CASSPWTSGTPTDTQYF
NA	13	NA	TRBV27	TRBJ2-7	TGTGCCAGCAGTAGAGCTGTGTTCTACGAGCAGTACTTC	CASSRAVFYEQYF
many	15	TRBD2	TRBV11-2	TRBJ2-1	TGTGCCAGCAGCACCACTAGCGGCGGGGCGTATGAGCAGTTCTTC	CASSTTSGGAYEQFF
NA	14	NA	TRBV28	TRBJ2-7	TGTGCCAGCGGACCGACAGAGCTCTCCTACGAGCAGTACTTC	CASGPTELSYEQYF
many	10	NA	TRBV20-1	TRBJ1-2	TGCAGTGCTCAAGAAAACGGCTACACCTTC	CSAQENGYTF
NA	17	NA	TRBV29-1	TRBJ2-1	TGCAGCGGGGGCCCGACCACGGACTCTTCTTCCTACAATGAGCAGTTCTTC	CSGGPTTDSSSYNEQFF
many	14	NA	TRBV6-1	TRBJ1-5	TGTGCCAGCAGTACCACCGCCAAGTTGCAGCCCCAGCATTTT	CASSTTAKLQPQHF
NA	15	NA	TRBV7-2	TRBJ1-5	TGTGCCAGCAGCTTAGGCAGGTACGGCAATCAGCCCCAGCATTTT	CASSLGRYGNQPQHF
few	14	NA	TRBV29-1	TRBJ1-2	TGCAGCGTCTATCTAGAGAGGAGAGTTGGTGGCTACACCTTC	CSVYLERRVGGYTF
many	15	NA	TRBV12-3/TRBV12-4	TRBJ2-3	TGTGCCAGCAGCTCCAGGAGGGGGCGCACAGATACGCAGTATTTT	CASSSRRGRTDTQYF
NA	14	NA	TRBV2	TRBJ1-6	TGTGCCAGCAGGGGGGACGGATTGAATTCACCCCTCCACTTT	CASRGDGLNSPLHF
NA	17	TRBD2	TRBV29-1	TRBJ2-7	TGCAGCGCCCGAAGGGGGACTAGCGGGTCGCTTTCCTACGAGCAGTACTTC	CSARRGTSGSLSYEQYF
NA	13	NA	TRBV6-1	TRBJ1-3	TGTGCCATCTCGACAGGAGAAGGAAACACCATATATTTT	CAISTGEGNTIYF
few	11	NA	TRBV20-1	TRBJ2-5	TGCAGTGCCCCTTGGGTGGAGACCCAGTACTTC	CSAPWVETQYF
few	13	NA	TRBV12-3/TRBV12-4	TRBJ2-1	TGTGCCAGTAGAATAAGCTCCTACAATGAGCAGTTCTTC	CASRISSYNEQFF
few	18	TRBD2	TRBV6-9	TRBJ2-2	TGTGCCAGCAGTTACCTCTATACTAGCGGGAGAGGCACCGGGGAGCTGTTTTTT	CASSYLYTSGRGTGELFF
many	17	TRBD1	TRBV7-8	TRBJ2-1	TGTGCCAGCAGCTTAAGACGCCCGGGACAGGGTAACAATGAGCAGTTCTTC	CASSLRRPGQGNNEQFF
many	20	TRBD2	TRBV2	TRBJ2-3	TGTGCCAGCAGTGATGGGGGTCTAGCGGGGAGAAGGAGGGACACAGATACGCAGTATTTT	CASSDGGLAGRRRDTDTQYF
many	15	TRBD2	TRBV2	TRBJ2-1	TGTGCCAGCACCGGGATGGGACTAGCAGCCAATGAGCAGTTCTTC	CASTGMGLAANEQFF
many	16	TRBD1	TRBV20-1	TRBJ2-7	TGCAGTGCTAGTGGAAAGAGCAGGGGGTACAGTTACGAGCAGTACTTC	CSASGKSRGYSYEQYF
NA	17	NA	TRBV6-2/TRBV6-3	TRBJ2-4	TGTGCCAGCAGTGATCTTCCGACAGGACTAGCCAAAAACATTCAGTACTTC	CASSDLPTGLAKNIQYF
many	13	NA	TRBV2	TRBJ2-7	TGTGCCAGCAGCCCACCCGACGTCTACGAGCAGTACTTC	CASSPPDVYEQYF